A selection of T cell receptor beta chains follows, all from one sample in a study of identical twins. TCRdb ran MiXCR on the 5' RACE reads and lists one entry per CDR3 protein. Of around 1.7 million distinct CDR3 sequences detected, around 33% appear once; the ten largest clones hold about 0.25%. Sequenced sample: cord blood. The receptors here all came from a newborn girl in good health. The CDR3 runs from the conserved cysteine through the conserved F or W. The D gene is left open where the match is weak. Clone size appears in some rows only: once, few, many, or a class for an expanded clone.

v_gene: TRBV3-1; abundance: few; d_gene: TRBD1; j_gene: TRBJ1-2; CDR3aa: CASSQGDRSGYTF; CDR3nt: TGTGCCAGCAGCCAAGGGGACAGGAGTGGCTACACCTTC
v_gene: TRBV5-1; abundance: NA; d_gene: NA; j_gene: TRBJ2-2; CDR3aa: CASSGKSTNTGELFF; CDR3nt: TGCGCCAGCAGCGGGAAGTCTACGAACACCGGGGAGCTGTTTTTT
v_gene: TRBV12-3/TRBV12-4; abundance: NA; d_gene: TRBD1; j_gene: TRBJ2-1; CDR3aa: CASSFHPLIQGGEQFF; CDR3nt: TGTGCCAGCAGTTTTCACCCATTGATACAGGGGGGCGAGCAGTTCTTC
v_gene: TRBV2; abundance: NA; d_gene: TRBD2; j_gene: TRBJ2-3; CDR3aa: CVSSERRGGPSTDTQYF; CDR3nt: TGTGTCAGCAGTGAAAGGCGGGGGGGCCCGAGCACAGATACGCAGTATTTT
v_gene: TRBV27; abundance: NA; d_gene: TRBD2; j_gene: TRBJ2-5; CDR3aa: CPSSLAGVGETQYF; CDR3nt: TGTCCCAGCAGTTTGGCGGGAGTTGGAGAGACCCAGTACTTC
v_gene: TRBV3-1; abundance: few; d_gene: TRBD1; j_gene: TRBJ2-1; CDR3aa: CASSHRDSEQFF; CDR3nt: TGTGCCAGCAGCCACCGGGACAGTGAGCAGTTCTTC
v_gene: TRBV3-1; abundance: few; d_gene: NA; j_gene: TRBJ2-1; CDR3aa: CASSQGVRLWEQFF; CDR3nt: TGTGCCAGCAGCCAAGGGGTCAGATTGTGGGAGCAGTTCTTC
v_gene: TRBV7-2; abundance: NA; d_gene: TRBD2; j_gene: TRBJ2-3; CDR3aa: CASSSQAGGGRDTQYF; CDR3nt: TGTGCCAGCAGCTCTCAAGCGGGGGGAGGGAGAGATACGCAGTATTTT
v_gene: TRBV9; abundance: NA; d_gene: NA; j_gene: TRBJ2-3; CDR3aa: CASSVRDTQSF; CDR3nt: TGTGCCAGCAGCGTAAGAGATACGCAGTCTTTT
v_gene: TRBV29-1; abundance: NA; d_gene: TRBD2; j_gene: TRBJ2-3; CDR3aa: CSVEKLTRGADTQYF; CDR3nt: TGCAGCGTTGAAAAGCTGACACGGGGGGCAGATACGCAGTATTTT
v_gene: TRBV20-1; abundance: few; d_gene: NA; j_gene: TRBJ1-1; CDR3aa: CSAGAANTEAFF; CDR3nt: TGCAGTGCCGGAGCAGCGAACACTGAAGCTTTCTTT
v_gene: TRBV5-5; abundance: few; d_gene: TRBD1; j_gene: TRBJ2-1; CDR3aa: CASSPLPTGNNEQFF; CDR3nt: TGTGCCAGCAGCCCACTCCCGACAGGGAACAATGAGCAGTTCTTC
v_gene: TRBV27; abundance: few; d_gene: TRBD2; j_gene: TRBJ2-1; CDR3aa: CASSYLAGLHNEQFF; CDR3nt: TGTGCCAGCAGTTATCTAGCGGGCCTACACAATGAGCAGTTCTTC
v_gene: TRBV5-5; abundance: few; d_gene: TRBD1; j_gene: TRBJ1-2; CDR3aa: CASGVLDRGAGYGYTF; CDR3nt: TGTGCCAGCGGCGTCTTAGACAGGGGGGCAGGCTATGGCTACACCTTC
v_gene: TRBV29-1; abundance: NA; d_gene: NA; j_gene: TRBJ2-3; CDR3aa: CSVGAPGRLDTQYF; CDR3nt: TGCAGCGTTGGCGCGCCGGGGCGGCTGGATACGCAGTATTTT
v_gene: TRBV25-1; abundance: NA; d_gene: NA; j_gene: TRBJ2-1; CDR3aa: CASSPGDGPYNEQFF; CDR3nt: TGTGCCAGCAGTCCCGGAGACGGACCCTACAATGAGCAGTTCTTC
v_gene: TRBV5-5; abundance: few; d_gene: NA; j_gene: TRBJ2-3; CDR3aa: CASSRGQNTDTQYF; CDR3nt: TGTGCCAGCAGCCGGGGCCAAAACACAGATACGCAGTATTTT
v_gene: TRBV12-3/TRBV12-4; abundance: NA; d_gene: NA; j_gene: TRBJ2-1; CDR3aa: CASRPAYNEQFF; CDR3nt: TGTGCCAGCAGGCCTGCCTACAATGAGCAGTTCTTC
v_gene: TRBV2; abundance: NA; d_gene: TRBD1; j_gene: TRBJ2-1; CDR3aa: CASPGTGLYNEQFF; CDR3nt: TGTGCCTCCCCCGGGACAGGGCTATACAATGAGCAGTTCTTC
v_gene: TRBV7-2; abundance: few; d_gene: TRBD2; j_gene: TRBJ2-7; CDR3aa: CASSLDFSGSSYEQYF; CDR3nt: TGTGCCAGCAGCTTAGACTTTAGCGGGAGCTCCTACGAGCAGTACTTC
v_gene: TRBV24-1; abundance: few; d_gene: TRBD2; j_gene: TRBJ2-7; CDR3aa: CATSEGGSSYNEQYF; CDR3nt: TGTGCCACCAGTGAGGGCGGGAGCTCCTACAATGAGCAGTACTTC
v_gene: TRBV27; abundance: NA; d_gene: TRBD2; j_gene: TRBJ2-1; CDR3aa: CASSRPGGGPFNEQFF; CDR3nt: TGTGCCAGCAGTCGCCCGGGGGGGGGCCCTTTCAATGAGCAGTTCTTC
v_gene: TRBV28; abundance: NA; d_gene: NA; j_gene: TRBJ2-7; CDR3aa: CASSLSPGRIYEQYF; CDR3nt: TGTGCCAGCAGTTTATCCCCGGGACGGATCTACGAGCAGTACTTC